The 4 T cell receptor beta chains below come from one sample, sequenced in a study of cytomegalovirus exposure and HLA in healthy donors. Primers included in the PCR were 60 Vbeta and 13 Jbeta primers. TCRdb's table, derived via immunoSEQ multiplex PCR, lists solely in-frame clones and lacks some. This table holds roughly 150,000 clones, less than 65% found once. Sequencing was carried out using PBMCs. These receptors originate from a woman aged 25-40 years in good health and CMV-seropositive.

The CDR3 here is CASSLDGKRVHEKLFF. The CDR3 DNA sequence: TGTGCCAGCAGCTTGGACGGGAAGAGGGTTCATGAAAAACTGTTTTTT. The chain couples TRBV7-2 to TRBJ1-4; no clear D gene. The ends were cut back, 3 bases at V and 6 bases at J, with 17 bases in the middle. Germline values: CDR1 SGHTA, CDR2 FQGNSA. The CDR3 has 16 residues.

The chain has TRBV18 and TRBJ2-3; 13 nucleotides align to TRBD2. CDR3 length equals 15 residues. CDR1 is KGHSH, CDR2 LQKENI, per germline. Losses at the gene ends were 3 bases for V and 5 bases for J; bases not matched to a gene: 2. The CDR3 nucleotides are TGTGCCAGCTCACCGGGACTAGCGGGACTAGATACGCAGTATTTT. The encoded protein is CASSPGLAGLDTQYF.

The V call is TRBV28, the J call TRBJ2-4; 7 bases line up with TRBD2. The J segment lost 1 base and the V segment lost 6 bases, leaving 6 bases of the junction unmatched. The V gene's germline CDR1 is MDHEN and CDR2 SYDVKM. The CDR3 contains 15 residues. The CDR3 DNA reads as TGTGCCAGCAGCAATAGGCGGGAGGCCAAAAACATTCAGTACTTC. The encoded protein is CASSNRREAKNIQYF.

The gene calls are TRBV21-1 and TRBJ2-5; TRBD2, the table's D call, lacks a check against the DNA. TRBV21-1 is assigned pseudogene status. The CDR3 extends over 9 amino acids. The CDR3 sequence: CASSRTQYF. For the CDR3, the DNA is TGTGCCAGCAGCCGGACCCAGTACTTC.